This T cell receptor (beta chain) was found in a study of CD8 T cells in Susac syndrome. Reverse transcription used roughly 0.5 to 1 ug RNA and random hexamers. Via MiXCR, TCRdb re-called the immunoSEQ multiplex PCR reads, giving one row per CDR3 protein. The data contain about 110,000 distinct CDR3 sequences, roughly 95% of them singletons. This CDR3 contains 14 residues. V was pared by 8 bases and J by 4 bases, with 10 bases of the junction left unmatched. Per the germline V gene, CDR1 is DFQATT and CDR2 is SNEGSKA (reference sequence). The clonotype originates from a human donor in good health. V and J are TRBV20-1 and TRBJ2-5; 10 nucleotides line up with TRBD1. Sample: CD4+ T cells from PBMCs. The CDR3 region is CSPTRTGGVETQYF. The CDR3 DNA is TGCAGTCCGACCCGGACAGGGGGGGTAGAGACCCAGTACTTC.